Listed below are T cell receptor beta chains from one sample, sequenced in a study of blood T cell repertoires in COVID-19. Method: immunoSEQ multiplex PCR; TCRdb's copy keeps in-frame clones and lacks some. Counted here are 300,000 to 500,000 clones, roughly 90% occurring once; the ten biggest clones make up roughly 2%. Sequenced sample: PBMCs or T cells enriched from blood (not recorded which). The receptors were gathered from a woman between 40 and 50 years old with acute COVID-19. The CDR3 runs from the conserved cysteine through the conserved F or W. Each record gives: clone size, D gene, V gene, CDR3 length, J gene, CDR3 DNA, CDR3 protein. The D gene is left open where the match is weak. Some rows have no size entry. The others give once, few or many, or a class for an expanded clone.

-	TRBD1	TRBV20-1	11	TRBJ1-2	TGCAGTGCGACGGACAGGGCGGGCTACACCTTC	CSATDRAGYTF
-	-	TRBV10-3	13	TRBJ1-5	TGTGCCATCAGTGATGATCGGAATCAGCCCCAGCATTTT	CAISDDRNQPQHF
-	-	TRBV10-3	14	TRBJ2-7	TGTGCCATACGGGTTGGCGGGGCCACCTACGAGCAGTACTTC	CAIRVGGATYEQYF
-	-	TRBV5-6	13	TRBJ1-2	TGTGCCAGCAGCCAGGGCGGGGGCCGAGGCTACACCTTC	CASSQGGGRGYTF
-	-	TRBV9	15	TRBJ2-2	TGTGCCAGCAGCGCCGGACAGCTGAACACCGGGGAGCTGTTTTTT	CASSAGQLNTGELFF
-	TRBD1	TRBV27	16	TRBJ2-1	TGTGCCAGCAGTTTAACCGGGACAGGGGGATACAATGAGCAGTTCTTC	CASSLTGTGGYNEQFF
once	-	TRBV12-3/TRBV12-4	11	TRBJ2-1	TGTGCCAGCAGTTCCAACAATGAGCAGTTCTTC	CASSSNNEQFF
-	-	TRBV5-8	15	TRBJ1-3	TGTGCCAGCAGCTTGGTTAGAGTCTCTGGAAACACCATATATTTT	CASSLVRVSGNTIYF
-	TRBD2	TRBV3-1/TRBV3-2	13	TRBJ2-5	TGTGCCAGTCGGGGGGGGAGTTGGGAGACCCAGTACTTC	CASRGGSWETQYF
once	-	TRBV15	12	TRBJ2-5	TGTGCCACCAGCAGAGGCACGGGGACCCAGTACTTC	CATSRGTGTQYF
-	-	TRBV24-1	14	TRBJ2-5	TGTGCCACCAGTGATCCGGGACTGTCCGGGACCCAGTACTTC	CATSDPGLSGTQYF
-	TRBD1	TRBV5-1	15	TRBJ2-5	TGCGCCAGCAGCTGGGGGACAGCAAACCAAGAGACCCAGTACTTC	CASSWGTANQETQYF
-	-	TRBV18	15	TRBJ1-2	TGTGCCAGCTCACCGGTCAGGGAACCTAACTATGGCTACACCTTC	CASSPVREPNYGYTF
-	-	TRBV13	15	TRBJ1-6	TGTGCCAGCAGCTTAGGACAGGGCCTTAATTCACCCCTCCACTTT	CASSLGQGLNSPLHF
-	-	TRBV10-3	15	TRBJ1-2	TGTGCCATCAGTGAGCCGGACGTGGAGGGCTACGGCTACACCTTC	CAISEPDVEGYGYTF
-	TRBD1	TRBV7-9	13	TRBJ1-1	TGTGCCAGCAGACTACAGGGGAGCACTGAAGCTTTCTTT	CASRLQGSTEAFF
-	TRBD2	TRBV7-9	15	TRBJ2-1	TGTGCCAGCAGCTTAGGTAGCGGGGGGGTGGCTGAGCAGTTCTTC	CASSLGSGGVAEQFF
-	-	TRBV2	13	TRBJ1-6	TGTGCCAGCGGCACAGGGTTCGGTTCACCCCTCCACTTT	CASGTGFGSPLHF
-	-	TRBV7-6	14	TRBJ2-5	TGTGCCAGCAGCTTATTGGGCCCTAAAGAGACCCAGTACTTC	CASSLLGPKETQYF
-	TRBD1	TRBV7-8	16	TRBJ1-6	TGTGCCAGCAGCTTAGCGCGGACAGGGTCGGATTCACCCCTCCACTTT	CASSLARTGSDSPLHF
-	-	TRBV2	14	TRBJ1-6	TGTGCCAGCGGGATCAAACAGGGAATTTCACCCCTCCACTTT	CASGIKQGISPLHF
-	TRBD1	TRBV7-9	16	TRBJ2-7	TGTGCCAGCAGCTCCGAGCAACAGGGGAAGGAGGCCGAGCAGTACTTC	CASSSEQQGKEAEQYF
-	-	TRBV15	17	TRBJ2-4	TGTGCCACCAGCAGGGGAGGTGGGGAACTAGCCAAAAACATTCAGTACTTC	CATSRGGGELAKNIQYF
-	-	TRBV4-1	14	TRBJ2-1	TGCGCCAGCAGCCAACCGGTCAGGGCCAATGAGCAGTTCTTC	CASSQPVRANEQFF
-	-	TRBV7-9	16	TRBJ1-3	TGTGCCAGCAGCCCCCCGGGGTTCAGGGGTGGAAACACCATATATTTT	CASSPPGFRGGNTIYF
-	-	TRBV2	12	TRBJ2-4	TGTGCCAGCAGCCCGAGATTAAACATTCAGTACTTC	CASSPRLNIQYF
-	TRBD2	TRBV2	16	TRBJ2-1	TGTGCCAGCAGGGTGGGGCTAGCGGGGTCCTACAATGAGCAGTTCTTC	CASRVGLAGSYNEQFF
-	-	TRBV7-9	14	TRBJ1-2	TGTGCCAGCAGCTTGGGACAACCATTGTATGGCTACACCTTC	CASSLGQPLYGYTF
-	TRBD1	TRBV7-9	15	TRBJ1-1	TGTGCCAGCAGCCATACCGGAGGGGGCGGCACTGAAGCTTTCTTT	CASSHTGGGGTEAFF
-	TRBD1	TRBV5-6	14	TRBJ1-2	TGTGCCAGCAGCTTTCCCGGGACAGGGTATGGCTACACCTTC	CASSFPGTGYGYTF
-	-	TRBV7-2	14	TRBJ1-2	TGTGCCAGCAGCTTAGACGGGAGAGGCTATGGCTACACCTTC	CASSLDGRGYGYTF
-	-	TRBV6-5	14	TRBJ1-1	TGTGCCAGCAGTTACTCTTCAGGGGACACTGAAGCTTTCTTT	CASSYSSGDTEAFF
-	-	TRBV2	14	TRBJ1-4	TGTGCCAGCAGTGTGCGGAGGGGTGATGAAAAACTGTTTTTT	CASSVRRGDEKLFF
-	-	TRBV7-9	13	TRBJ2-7	TGTGCCAGCAGCCCCTCGGAGAGGGGGGAGCAGTACTTC	CASSPSERGEQYF
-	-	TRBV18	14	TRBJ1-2	TGTGCCAGCTCACCACCGCAGGTTTACTATGGCTACACCTTC	CASSPPQVYYGYTF
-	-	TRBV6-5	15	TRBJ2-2	TGTGCCAGCAGTTATTGGACAGAGAACACCGGGGAGCTGTTTTTT	CASSYWTENTGELFF
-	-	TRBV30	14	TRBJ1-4	TGTGCCTGGAGCACAGGGCTGGCTAATGAAAAACTGTTTTTT	CAWSTGLANEKLFF